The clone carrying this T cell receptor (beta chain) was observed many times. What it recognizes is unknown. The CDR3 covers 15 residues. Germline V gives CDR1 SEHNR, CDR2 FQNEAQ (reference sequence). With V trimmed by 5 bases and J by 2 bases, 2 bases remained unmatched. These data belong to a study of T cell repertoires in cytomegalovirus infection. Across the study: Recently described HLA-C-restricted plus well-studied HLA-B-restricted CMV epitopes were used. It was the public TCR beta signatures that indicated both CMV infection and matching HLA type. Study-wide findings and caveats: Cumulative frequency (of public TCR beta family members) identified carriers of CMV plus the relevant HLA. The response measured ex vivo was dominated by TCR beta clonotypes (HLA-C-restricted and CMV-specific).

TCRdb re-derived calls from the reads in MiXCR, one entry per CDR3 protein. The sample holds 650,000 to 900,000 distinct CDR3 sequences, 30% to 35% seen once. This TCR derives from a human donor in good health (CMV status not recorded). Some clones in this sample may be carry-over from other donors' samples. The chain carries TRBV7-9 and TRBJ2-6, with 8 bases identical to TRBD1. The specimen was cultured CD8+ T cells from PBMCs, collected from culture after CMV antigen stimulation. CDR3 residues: CASSPTGAGANVLTF. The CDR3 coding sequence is TGTGCCAGCAGCCCGACAGGGGCTGGGGCCAACGTCCTGACTTTC. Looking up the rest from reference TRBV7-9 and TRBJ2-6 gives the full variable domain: DTGVSQNPRHKITKRGQNVTFRCDPISEHNRLYWYRQTLGQGPEFLTYFQNEAQLEKSRLLSDRFSAERPKGSFSTLEIQRTEQGDSAMYLCASSPTGAGANVLTFGAGSRLTVL.